A selection of T cell receptor beta chains follows, all from one sample in a study of shared clonotypes between healthy human individuals. Some clones are missing from TCRdb's copy, which holds only in-frame ones; the method was immunoSEQ multiplex PCR. The sample lists around 1 million clones, about three quarters seen once, with 1.5% in the top ten. Sequencing was carried out using memory CD4+ T cells sorted from blood. These receptors all come from a man aged 18 to 30 in good health. Each CDR3 is given with its conserved first and last residue. D genes are given only for firm matches.

V gene,J gene,D gene,CDR3 DNA,CDR3 protein
TRBV11-2,TRBJ2-7,NA,TGTGCCAGCAGCTTAGGGGACTCAGCCTACGAGCAGTACTTC,CASSLGDSAYEQYF
TRBV11-2,TRBJ1-1,NA,TGTGCCAGCAGCTCTACGCTGAGGGGGATGAACACTGAAGCTTTCTTT,CASSSTLRGMNTEAFF
TRBV30,TRBJ2-7,NA,TGTGCCTGGAGTCCCACCCAGGTGAAGAGAGAGTACTTC,CAWSPTQVKREYF
TRBV11-2,TRBJ1-2,NA,TGTGCCAGCAGCCCCCACAGTAACTATGGCTACACCTTC,CASSPHSNYGYTF
TRBV6-5,TRBJ1-6,NA,TGTGCCAGCAGTTACTCGACGGAACTAAATTCACCCCTCCACTTT,CASSYSTELNSPLHF
TRBV10-3,TRBJ1-1,NA,TGTGCCATCAGCTACGCAACAGGGAACACTGAAGCTTTCTTT,CAISYATGNTEAFF
TRBV6-5,TRBJ1-6,TRBD1,TGTGCCAGCAGTCCCTCTGGACAGGGCGGTTCACCCCTCCACTTT,CASSPSGQGGSPLHF
TRBV7-6,TRBJ2-1,TRBD1,TGTGCCAGCAGCCAGACAGGGGGCAACTACAATGAGCAGTTCTTC,CASSQTGGNYNEQFF
TRBV5-1,TRBJ2-7,NA,TGCGCCAGCAGCCAGGCACCCGGGACGACCTACGAGCAGTACTTC,CASSQAPGTTYEQYF
TRBV29-1,TRBJ1-6,NA,TGCAGCGTCGCCGACAGCACTAATTCACCCCTCCACTTT,CSVADSTNSPLHF
TRBV28,TRBJ2-3,NA,TGTGCCGCGGACACAACGGCAGATACGCAGTATTTT,CAADTTADTQYF
TRBV29-1,TRBJ1-1,TRBD1,TGCAGCGTTCGACAACAGGGGATCGCTGAAGCTTTCTTT,CSVRQQGIAEAFF